This T cell receptor (beta chain) is from a study of blood T cell repertoires in COVID-19. Germline values: CDR1 LNHDA, CDR2 SQIVND (reference sequence). This CDR3 is built from 14 residues. V was clipped by 6 bases and J by 6 bases; unmatched bases: 10. Method: immunoSEQ multiplex PCR; TCRdb's copy keeps in-frame clones and lacks some. The sample yields under 250,000 clones, 70% to 90% seen once. Sequencing was carried out using peripheral blood. The clonotype originates from a woman in her 70s with COVID-19, enrolled during active disease. V usage is TRBV19 and J usage is TRBJ1-1; 7 bases fit TRBD1. The DNA of the CDR3 is TGTGCCAGTAGACGGGACAGCGGAATGCCTGAAGCTTTCTTT. Amino acid sequence: CASRRDSGMPEAFF.